Sequencing of this T cell receptor beta chain was carried out in a study of blood T cell repertoires in COVID-19. Background on the study: Italy, Spain and the United States were the sources of the convalescent and acute COVID-19 samples.

Recruitment covered some 25 US areas and drew participants whose ages spanned about 18 to 89 years. Participant reports of clinical history set cohort assignment. This CDR3 spans 16 amino acids. Trimming took 1 base from V and 6 from J; bases not matched to a gene: 6. Germline CDR1 is SEHNR and CDR2 is FQNEAQ (reference sequence). Authors' analysis steps: Estimation of nucleated cell counts was performed using reference gene primer amplification. Measured with immunoSEQ multiplex PCR; TCRdb has only the in-frame clones, and not every one. V, J and clone size were drawn from that table, and D and trimming were deduced from the DNA. The data contain about 240,000 clones, roughly 87% of them singletons.

The clonotype originates from a woman aged 25 to 39 with acute COVID-19. The chain joins TRBV7-9 to TRBJ2-7; 13 bases map to TRBD2. The material sequenced was PBMCs or T cells enriched from blood (not recorded which). CDR3 bases: TGTGCCAGCAGCTTAGGGGCCGGGACTAGCGGGGTCGAGCAGTACTTC. Its translation: CASSLGAGTSGVEQYF.